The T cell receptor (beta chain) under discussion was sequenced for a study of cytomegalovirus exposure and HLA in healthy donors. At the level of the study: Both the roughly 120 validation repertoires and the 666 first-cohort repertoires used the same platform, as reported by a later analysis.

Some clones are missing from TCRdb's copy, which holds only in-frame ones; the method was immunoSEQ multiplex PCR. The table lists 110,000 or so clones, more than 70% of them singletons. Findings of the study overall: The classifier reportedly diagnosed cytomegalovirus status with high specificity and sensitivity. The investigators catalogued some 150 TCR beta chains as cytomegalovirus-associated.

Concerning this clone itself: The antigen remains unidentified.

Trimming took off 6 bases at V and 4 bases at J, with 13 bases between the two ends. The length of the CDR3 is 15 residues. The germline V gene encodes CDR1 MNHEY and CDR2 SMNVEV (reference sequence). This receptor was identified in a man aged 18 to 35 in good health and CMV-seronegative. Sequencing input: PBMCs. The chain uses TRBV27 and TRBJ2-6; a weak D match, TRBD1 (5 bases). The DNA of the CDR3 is TGTGCCAGCAGCTTGGACATGCGCGGGGCCAACGTCCTGACTTTC. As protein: CASSLDMRGANVLTF.